Sequencing of this T cell receptor beta chain was carried out in a study of cytomegalovirus exposure and HLA in healthy donors. The study's findings and limits: TCR beta chain V- and J-gene trimming was linked, in a later analysis, to a missense variant in DCLRE1C. Accurate HLA-A and HLA-B prediction from TCR beta sequences was reported for most subjects.

Healthy bone marrow donors supplied every sample. Remarks on this clone: The antigen is not known.

13 Jbeta primers and 60 Vbeta primers were used for the PCR. The table came from immunoSEQ multiplex PCR; TCRdb's copy has only in-frame clones and leaves some out. The table lists about 82,000 clones, around 70% of them singletons. Germline loops: CDR1 MNHNS, CDR2 SASEGT. The CDR3 contains 15 residues. Trimming left V 0 bases short and J 0 bases short, with 7 bases between. This clonotype originated in a woman aged 50 to 60 in good health and CMV-seropositive. Source material: PBMCs. This chain connects TRBV6-1 to TRBJ2-3; D gene ambiguous. The CDR3 DNA reads as TGTGCCAGCAGTGAAGCGCCCGGGAGCACAGATACGCAGTATTTT. Its protein is CASSEAPGSTDTQYF.